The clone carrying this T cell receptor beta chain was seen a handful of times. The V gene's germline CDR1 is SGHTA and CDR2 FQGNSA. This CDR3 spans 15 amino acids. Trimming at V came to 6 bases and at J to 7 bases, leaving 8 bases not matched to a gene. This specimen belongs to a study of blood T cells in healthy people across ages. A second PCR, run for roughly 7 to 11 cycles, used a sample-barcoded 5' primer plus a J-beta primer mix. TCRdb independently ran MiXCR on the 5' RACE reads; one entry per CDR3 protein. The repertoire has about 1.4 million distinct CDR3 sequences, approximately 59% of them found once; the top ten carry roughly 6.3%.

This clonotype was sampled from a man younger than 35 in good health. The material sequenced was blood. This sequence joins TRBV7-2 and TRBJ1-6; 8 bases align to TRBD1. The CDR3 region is CASSQGAGRNSPLHF. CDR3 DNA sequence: TGTGCCAGCAGTCAGGGGGCTGGTAGGAATTCACCCCTCCACTTT. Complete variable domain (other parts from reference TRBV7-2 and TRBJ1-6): GAGVSQSPSNKVTEKGKDVELRCDPISGHTALYWYRQSLGQGLEFLIYFQGNSAPDKSGLPSDRFSAERTGGSVSTLTIQRTQQEDSAVYLCASSQGAGRNSPLHFGNGTRLTVT.